This is a list of T cell receptor beta chains from one sample in a study of T-cell reconstitution after alpha-beta-depleted transplantation in children. TCRdb reprocessed the PCR reads via MiXCR and lists one record per CDR3 protein. The table records 65,000 to 85,000 distinct CDR3 sequences, under 13% of them present only once. The sample was PBMCs, taken before TCRalphabeta/CD19-depleted stem cell transplant. These receptors all come from a boy younger than 18 with acute myeloid leukemia, due to receive a stem cell transplant. CDR3s include the opening cysteine and the closing phenylalanine or tryptophan. Each record gives: J gene, V gene, clone size, D gene, CDR3 protein, CDR3 DNA. A D gene is named only where the DNA matches it firmly. A clone size is listed for some rows: how often the clone was seen (once, few, many), or a class if it is expanded.

>TRBJ2-7|TRBV7-9|-|-
CASSLARDNSYEQYF
TGTGCCAGCAGCTTAGCTAGGGACAACTCCTACGAGCAGTACTTC
>TRBJ2-3|TRBV4-1|many|TRBD2
CASSPLLAGGPNTQYF
TGCGCCAGCAGCCCTTTACTAGCGGGGGGGCCGAATACGCAGTATTTT
>TRBJ2-5|TRBV7-2|-|-
CASSPGTVIETQYF
TGTGCCAGCAGCCCCGGGACTGTCATAGAGACCCAGTACTTC
>TRBJ1-1|TRBV2|once|-
CASSAWGGSTEAFF
TGTGCCAGCAGTGCTTGGGGAGGTTCCACTGAAGCTTTCTTT
>TRBJ2-1|TRBV20-1|-|TRBD1
CSAVPGTGENAEQFF
TGCAGTGCTGTTCCCGGGACAGGGGAAAACGCTGAGCAGTTCTTC
>TRBJ1-1|TRBV7-9|-|-
CTAEGWPPMNTEAFF
TGCACCGCGGAGGGCTGGCCCCCCATGAACACTGAAGCTTTCTTT
>TRBJ1-5|TRBV27|many|-
CASSLLGKGIQHF
TGTGCCAGCAGTTTACTAGGGAAGGGGATTCAGCATTTT
>TRBJ1-1|TRBV6-5|-|TRBD1
CASSYAGQTNTEAFF
TGTGCCAGCAGTTACGCGGGACAGACGAACACTGAAGCTTTCTTT
>TRBJ2-7|TRBV7-2|many|-
CASSPPRWRDHHEQYF
TGTGCCAGCAGCCCCCCCCGTTGGCGGGATCACCACGAGCAGTACTTC
>TRBJ1-1|TRBV29-1|many|-
CSVTPDRVGKAFF
TGCAGCGTGACCCCTGACCGGGTTGGGAAAGCTTTCTTT
>TRBJ2-1|TRBV14|many|-
CASSQEGRIAYYNEQFF
TGTGCCAGCAGCCAAGAGGGTCGAATAGCCTATTACAATGAGCAGTTCTTC
>TRBJ1-2|TRBV20-1|many|-
CSAMGTGKGGGYTF
TGCAGTGCTATGGGAACAGGGAAAGGAGGAGGCTACACCTTC
>TRBJ2-1|TRBV7-3|many|-
CASSLGARGLYNEQFF
TGTGCCAGCAGCTTAGGAGCTAGGGGCCTCTACAATGAGCAGTTCTTC
>TRBJ2-6|TRBV5-5|few|-
CASSGVIRAGANVLTF
TGTGCCAGCAGCGGAGTAATTAGAGCTGGGGCCAACGTCCTGACTTTC
>TRBJ2-1|TRBV7-2|many|-
CASSSGAKLSYEQFF
TGTGCCAGCAGCTCAGGAGCGAAGTTGTCATATGAGCAGTTCTTC
>TRBJ2-1|TRBV20-1|many|TRBD2
CSASRRIAGSEQFF
TGCAGTGCTTCCCGGAGGATAGCGGGAAGTGAGCAGTTCTTC
>TRBJ2-5|TRBV20-1|many|TRBD2
CSARAHLTSARQETQYF
TGCAGTGCTAGAGCCCACCTTACTAGCGCGAGGCAAGAGACCCAGTACTTC
>TRBJ1-5|TRBV20-1|many|-
CSASTDISNQPQHF
TGCAGTGCTAGCACGGACATCAGCAATCAGCCCCAGCATTTT
>TRBJ1-2|TRBV20-1|many|-
CSGLNTGSRGYTF
TGCAGTGGTTTGAACACGGGGAGCCGCGGCTACACCTTC
>TRBJ1-5|TRBV3-1|-|-
CASRQAGYSNQPQNF
TGTGCCAGCAGGCAAGCGGGGTATAGCAATCAGCCCCAGAATTTT
>TRBJ2-1|TRBV20-1|many|-
CSARQGGLEQFF
TGCAGTGCTAGGCAGGGCGGTCTTGAGCAGTTCTTC
>TRBJ2-1|TRBV7-8|many|TRBD2
CASSLGLAGYNEQFF
TGTGCCAGCAGCTTAGGCCTAGCGGGGTACAATGAGCAGTTCTTC
>TRBJ2-1|TRBV20-1|many|-
CSAKRQNYNEQFF
TGCAGTGCTAAACGACAGAACTACAATGAGCAGTTCTTC
>TRBJ2-3|TRBV20-1|many|TRBD2
CSASIGLAGGTTDTQYF
TGCAGTGCTAGTATAGGACTAGCGGGAGGGACGACAGATACGCAGTATTTT
>TRBJ1-2|TRBV6-2/TRBV6-3|many|-
CASSYITAGHLLDYGYTF
TGTGCCAGCAGTTATATTACGGCAGGCCACCTCCTTGACTATGGCTACACCTTC
>TRBJ1-1|TRBV4-3|many|TRBD1
CASTQRLTGLGTEAFF
TGCGCCAGCACCCAACGTTTGACAGGGCTGGGCACTGAAGCTTTCTTT
>TRBJ2-1|TRBV12-3/TRBV12-4|many|TRBD2
CASSLGTSGSNEQFF
TGTGCCAGCAGCCTAGGGACTAGCGGGAGCAATGAGCAGTTCTTC
>TRBJ2-1|TRBV7-2|many|-
CASSAYNEQFF
TGTGCCAGCAGCGCTTACAATGAGCAGTTCTTC
>TRBJ2-4|TRBV3-1|many|-
CASSPGQLNVIQYF
TGTGCCAGCAGCCCCGGACAGTTGAACGTCATTCAGTACTTC
>TRBJ2-2|TRBV20-1|-|-
CSAATTKPGELFF
TGCAGTGCTGCGACTACTAAGCCCGGGGAGCTGTTTTTT
>TRBJ2-1|TRBV15|many|TRBD2
CATSLGIVAGGWVF
TGTGCCACCAGCTTAGGGATTGTAGCGGGGGGATGGGTCTTC
>TRBJ1-6|TRBV12-3/TRBV12-4|many|TRBD1
CASRGRTGSSYNSPLHF
TGTGCCAGCAGGGGACGGACAGGGAGCTCCTATAATTCACCCCTCCACTTT
>TRBJ2-7|TRBV30|-|TRBD2
CAWTGGWEQYF
TGTGCCTGGACCGGGGGGTGGGAGCAGTACTTC
>TRBJ2-1|TRBV19|-|TRBD1
CASRDRVHSYYNEQFF
TGTGCCAGCCGGGACAGGGTGCATAGTTACTACAATGAGCAGTTCTTC
>TRBJ2-3|TRBV7-6|many|TRBD2
CASSLRGGADTQYF
TGTGCCAGCAGCTTACGGGGGGGAGCAGATACGCAGTATTTT
>TRBJ2-5|TRBV20-1|many|TRBD2
CSASLAGAEQETQYF
TGCAGTGCTAGCCTAGCGGGAGCGGAACAAGAGACCCAGTACTTC
>TRBJ2-7|TRBV5-5|many|-
CASSRQYEQYF
TGTGCCAGCAGCCGACAGTACGAGCAGTACTTC
>TRBJ1-2|TRBV4-1|few|-
CASSQNPVNYGYTF
TGCGCCAGCAGCCAGAACCCAGTAAACTATGGCTACACCTTC
>TRBJ2-1|TRBV5-4|-|-
CASSFGPGRGRVYEQFF
TGTGCCAGCAGCTTTGGCCCAGGACGAGGCCGTGTATATGAGCAGTTCTTC
>TRBJ2-7|TRBV11-1|-|TRBD1
CASSLRTGQGASYEQYF
TGTGCCAGCAGCTTACGAACGGGACAGGGGGCATCTTACGAGCAGTACTTC
>TRBJ2-1|TRBV20-1|many|TRBD2
CSAEGLALWNEQFF
TGCAGTGCGGAGGGACTAGCGCTTTGGAATGAGCAGTTCTTC
>TRBJ2-3|TRBV12-3/TRBV12-4|many|-
CASSASSPGTQYF
TGTGCCAGCAGTGCGTCGAGTCCGGGTACGCAGTATTTT
>TRBJ2-2|TRBV15|many|-
CATSRVQGPTGELFF
TGTGCCACCAGCAGAGTCCAGGGGCCGACCGGGGAGCTGTTTTTT
>TRBJ2-2|TRBV6-2/TRBV6-3|many|-
CASSHALDVGELFF
TGTGCCAGCAGTCATGCTTTGGACGTCGGGGAGCTGTTTTTT
>TRBJ2-1|TRBV12-3/TRBV12-4|many|-
CASSLLGGGPANEQFF
TGTGCCAGCAGTTTATTGGGAGGGGGGCCGGCCAATGAGCAGTTCTTC
>TRBJ1-5|TRBV12-3/TRBV12-4|many|-
CASSPLGGGRASNQPQHF
TGTGCCAGCAGTCCCCTAGGAGGAGGCAGAGCGAGCAATCAGCCCCAGCATTTT
>TRBJ2-2|TRBV25-1|many|-
CASSLDNRDTGELFF
TGTGCCAGCAGTCTGGACAACAGGGACACCGGGGAGCTGTTTTTT
>TRBJ1-6|TRBV28|many|-
CASSLELSNSPLHF
TGTGCCAGCAGTTTAGAGCTGAGCAATTCACCCCTCCACTTT
>TRBJ1-6|TRBV2|-|-
CAFSSTTGRGSYNSPLHF
TGTGCCTTCAGTTCGACCACAGGGAGGGGCTCCTATAATTCACCCCTCCACTTT
>TRBJ2-7|TRBV5-5|few|-
CASSLSYYYEQYF
TGTGCCAGCAGCTTGTCGTACTACTACGAGCAGTACTTC
>TRBJ2-3|TRBV12-3/TRBV12-4|many|-
CASSPSDGPSTDTQYF
TGTGCCAGCAGCCCTTCCGACGGCCCCAGCACAGATACGCAGTATTTT
>TRBJ1-1|TRBV5-1|many|-
CASSLDARLPAGGTEAFF
TGCGCCAGCAGCTTGGATGCACGCCTCCCGGCGGGTGGGACTGAAGCTTTCTTT
>TRBJ2-3|TRBV5-1|many|-
CASSFRQAWRPDTQYF
TGCGCCAGCAGCTTCCGACAGGCTTGGCGGCCAGATACGCAGTATTTT
>TRBJ2-3|TRBV7-9|many|TRBD2
CASSLSSREGRTDTQYF
TGTGCCAGCAGCTTGTCCTCGCGGGAGGGCCGCACAGATACGCAGTATTTT
>TRBJ1-2|TRBV7-2|many|-
CASSSPRGLGYTF
TGTGCCAGCAGCTCCCCCAGGGGCCTCGGCTACACCTTC
>TRBJ1-1|TRBV12-3/TRBV12-4|many|TRBD1
CASSLFRGVNTEAFF
TGTGCCAGCAGTCTTTTCAGGGGGGTGAACACTGAAGCTTTCTTT
>TRBJ2-3|TRBV29-1|-|TRBD2
CSVEGLAGVGSTDTQYF
TGCAGCGTGGAGGGACTAGCGGGAGTGGGTTCTACAGATACGCAGTATTTT
>TRBJ2-5|TRBV20-1|many|-
CSARDNLGGWGLETQYF
TGCAGTGCTAGAGATAATTTAGGGGGATGGGGCCTCGAGACCCAGTACTTC
>TRBJ2-7|TRBV4-2|many|TRBD2
CASSQAGASGRAMNYYEQYF
TGTGCCAGCAGCCAAGCGGGAGCTAGCGGGAGGGCCATGAACTACTACGAGCAGTACTTC